This T cell receptor (beta chain) was profiled in a study of blood T cell repertoires in COVID-19 (dated by TCRdb to the early 2020s). Turning to the overall study: Samples covering the acute and convalescent phases of COVID-19 were provided by collaborators in the United States, Italy and Spain. The material from the prospective study consisted of cDNA or gDNA derived from T cells, B-cell-depleted T cells, or PBMCs. Deeply sampled blood TCRbeta repertoires from subjects exposed to, actively infected with, or recovered from COVID-19 were included in the dataset. The repertoires were made available in a free public database intended to serve as a resource for research on the immune response to SARS-CoV-2. The samples were drawn from two sources: the first 160 participants of the ongoing ImmuneRACE study, and over 950 subjects contributed by 6 global collaborators. Nearly every sample came with metadata listing a de-identified subject ID, COVID-19 status, age in years and sex. Where available, HLA class I and class II types were obtained from metadata supplied by the sample provider rather than from assay-based typing. Beyond this particular receptor, the publication reports: Clinical and demographic metadata were provided uncurated, with the amount varying by source and participant.

The immunoSEQ Assay, a bias-controlled multiplex PCR, was used to amplify TCRbeta CDR3 regions from genomic DNA. As for the original processing: Within the assay, amplification of reference gene primers was used to estimate how many nucleated cells each sample contained. To quantify the absolute abundance of each unique TCRbeta CDR3 rearrangement, sequence reads were collapsed and filtered. For each sample, productive Simpson clonality was calculated as the square root of Simpson's diversity index across productive rearrangements. TCRdb provides this immuneACCESS table in a form limited to in-frame rearrangements. Some clones are lacking; in checked studies, under half of them reflect an unresolved V gene, and why the rest are absent is not known. For V, J and clone size, that table is used; D and trimming come from the DNA. This sample has hundreds of thousands of clones in its table, and approximately 91% of those were observed once. Together, the top ten hold approximately 1.5% of the sample.

In the case of this clone: The target of this receptor is not known. Within one base of it there is no much larger clone, and no base qualities were kept.

Participants in the prospective study were aged roughly 18 to 95 years, lived in 20 to 25 United States geographic areas, and enrolled through a virtual design. Cohort assignment in the prospective study relied on participant-reported clinical history from a screening survey and a study questionnaire. Exposed participants had been in contact, within 2 weeks of entering the study, with a person who had a PCR-confirmed or clinician-diagnosed case of COVID-19. In the prospective study, mobile phlebotomists collected whole blood, serum and a nasopharyngeal or oropharyngeal swab from each participant. Over a 2-month period, participants in the prospective study had the option of providing additional blood draws and questionnaires. Prospective study blood samples were shipped either frozen or at room temperature before DNA extraction. The CDR3 starts with the cysteine, ends with the phenylalanine, and has 15 residues. Only the CDR3 portion is preserved as DNA: 45 bases, with reading frame beginning at the first base.

This sequence uses TRBV21-1 and TRBJ2-5; TRBD1 is the table's D call and was not checked against the DNA. TRBV21-1 is a documented pseudogene. Sequenced sample: PBMCs or T cells enriched from blood (not recorded which). The receptor's source is a woman aged 18-29 years who had been exposed to COVID-19. The nucleotides are TGTGCCAGCAGCACCCGGGACAAGCTCCAAGAGACCCAGTACTTC. Its protein reads: CASSTRDKLQETQYF.